This T cell receptor (beta chain) came from a study of beta chain features in type 1 diabetes. Study background: The study found patients and healthy donors alike in age, gender and cell yields.

The germline CDR1 and CDR2 sequences are SGHTA and FQGNSA. Between the trimmed V and J ends, which lost 2 bases and 5 bases, there was a span of 16 bases. The CDR3 totals 16 residues. Details on this clone: Its specificity is not known.

Study results and limitations: Across patients, naive, central memory and Treg TCRB repertoires exhibited apparently greater similarity than was observed across healthy donors. TCRB CDR3s were moderately but significantly shorter in Type 1 diabetes patients in all four CD4+ subsets. When cDNA is sequenced, cells with high TCR expression could be over-represented.

Reverse transcription of all isolated RNA meant that expressed TCRB transcripts were sequenced. Sequencing used immunoSEQ multiplex PCR; TCRdb keeps in-frame clones, though not all of them. There are about 210,000 clones in the sample; approximately 10% occur only once, and 1% to 1.5% lies in the top ten. The chain uses TRBV7-2 and TRBJ1-5, with D hard to call. This clonotype was sampled from a man between 18 and 29 years old in good health. Sequenced input: central memory CD4+ T cells from blood. The CDR3 region is CASSLFRLGRDQPQHF. As DNA, the CDR3 is TGTGCCAGCAGCTTATTCAGGCTCGGGCGTGATCAGCCCCAGCATTTT.